The 29 T cell receptor beta chains given below trace back to one sample, sequenced in a study of ipilimumab plus nivolumab after autologous stem cell transplantation. TCRdb's table, derived via immunoSEQ multiplex PCR, lists solely in-frame clones and lacks some. The profile covers just over 40,000 clones, with around 93% appearing a single time and 0.75% to 1% taken by the ten largest. The sample was PBMCs, taken in a trial of ipilimumab plus nivolumab as post-transplant consolidation. The receptors derive from a male donor with multiple myeloma.

The chain links TRBV27 to TRBJ1-6, with D possibly matching TRBD1 (6 bases). The V gene lost 7 bases and the J gene lost 11 bases, with 24 bases spanning the gap. Germline assignment: CDR1 MNHEY and CDR2 SMNVEV (reference sequence). The CDR3 runs to 16 residues. This chain's CDR3 is CASTRTGQTGWTPLHF. In DNA, the CDR3 is TGTGCCAGCACTAGAACGGGACAAACGGGTTGGACACCCCTCCACTTT.

The V call is TRBV11-3, the J call TRBJ1-1; D ambiguous. Trimming stripped 3 bases from V and 2 bases from J, with 4 bases between. The germline gives CDR1 SGHNT, CDR2 YENEEA. The CDR3 spans 12 residues. CDR3 in amino acids: CASSFRNTEAFF. The CDR3 region has the DNA TGTGCCAGCAGCTTCAGAAACACTGAAGCTTTCTTT. Full variable domain (rest looked up from reference TRBV11-3 and TRBJ1-1): EAGVVQSPRYKIIEKKQPVAFWCNPISGHNTLYWYLQNLGQGPELLIRYENEEAVDDSQLPKDRFSAERLKGVDSTLKIQPAELGDSAVYLCASSFRNTEAFFGQGTRLTVV.

This chain joins TRBV4-2 and TRBJ2-5; 8 nucleotides agree with TRBD2. The CDR3 is 15 amino acids. CDR1 is LGHNA and CDR2 is YNFKEQ in the germline V gene. J gave up 5 bases and V 1 base, and 6 bases lay outside the gene matches. The CDR3 nucleotides are TGTGCCAGCAGCCAAGTCCCGACTAGCGTGGAGACCCAGTACTTC. It encodes CASSQVPTSVETQYF.

This clone was detected only once. The V call is TRBV4-3, the J call TRBJ2-1; 9 nucleotides match TRBD2. This CDR3 is 16 amino acids long. Germline trimming cut 5 bases from V and 0 bases from J; bases unmatched to any gene: 5. Germline V lookup: CDR1 LGHNA, CDR2 YSLEER. CDR3 amino acids: CASSDLAGSSYNEQFF. The CDR3 nucleotides are TGCGCCAGCAGCGACCTAGCGGGGAGCTCCTACAATGAGCAGTTCTTC.

V and J are TRBV7-6 and TRBJ2-7, with a tentative D call TRBD1 (6 bases). The CDR3 contains 14 residues. Trimming removed 8 bases at V and 7 bases at J, with 21 bases between. Germline CDR1 is SGHVS and CDR2 is FNYEAQ. CDR3 coding DNA: TGTGCCAGCTCACGAAAGGGGGAAGTGGGAGAGCAGTACTTC. As protein: CASSRKGEVGEQYF. The full variable domain, in which reference TRBV7-6 and TRBJ2-7 provide the parts outside the CDR3, is GAGVSQSPRYKVTKRGQDVALRCDPISGHVSLYWYRQALGQGPEFLTYFNYEAQQDKSGLPNDRFSAERPEGSISTLTIQRTEQRDSAMYRCASSRKGEVGEQYFGPGTRLTVT.

The CDR3 region is CASSQDPRGETGELFF. Written as DNA, the CDR3 is TGCGCCAGCAGCCAAGATCCTCGAGGGGAGACCGGGGAGCTGTTTTTT. The chain employs TRBV4-3 and TRBJ2-2; perhaps D is TRBD1 or TRBD2 (5 bases each). The CDR3 length is 16 residues. V lost 0 bases to trimming and J lost 5 bases, with 13 bases between them. Germline CDR1 and CDR2: LGHNA and YSLEER.

The chain has TRBV2 and TRBJ1-2, with D perhaps matching TRBD1 (6 bases). The CDR3 runs to 14 residues. V lost 3 bases and J lost 7, with 15 bases in between. The germline V gene encodes CDR1 SNHLY and CDR2 FYNNEI. This CDR3 reads CASSDRGRLGGYTF. The CDR3, as DNA: TGTGCCAGCAGTGACAGGGGACGCTTGGGTGGCTACACCTTC.

The chain joins TRBV5-6 to TRBJ1-2; no clear D. Germline V lookup: CDR1 SGHDT, CDR2 YYEEEE. This CDR3 is built from 14 residues. V was trimmed by 0 bases and J by 1 base, leaving 7 bases between them. The CDR3 DNA sequence: TGTGCCAGCAGCTTGGTTACGAGTAACTATGGCTACACCTTC. Its translation: CASSLVTSNYGYTF.

The chain recombines TRBV10-3 with TRBJ2-5, with D hard to call. This CDR3 is built from 13 residues. The germline gives CDR1 ENHRY, CDR2 SYGVKD. With 8 bases removed from V and 1 base from J, the gap between germline ends came to 11 bases. The chain's CDR3 is CAISRAGQETQYF. DNA of the CDR3: TGTGCCATCTCTAGGGCAGGCCAAGAGACCCAGTACTTC.

V usage is TRBV28 and J usage is TRBJ1-2, with D unclear. This CDR3 spans 11 amino acids. The V and J ends lost 3 bases and 7 bases respectively, with 6 bases between them. Germline V lookup: CDR1 MDHEN, CDR2 SYDVKM. The CDR3 is CASSFLAGYTF. In DNA, the CDR3 is TGTGCCAGCAGTTTCCTGGCTGGCTACACCTTC.

V is TRBV18 and J is TRBJ1-2; D is uncertain. The CDR3 runs 13 residues. Germline values: CDR1 KGHSH, CDR2 LQKENI. Trimming shortened V by 2 bases and J by 4 bases, and 8 bases separated the two germline ends. The CDR3 coding sequence is TGTGCCAGCTCACCAGGAGGGTCCTATGGCTACACCTTC. Translation gives CASSPGGSYGYTF.

The chain is built from TRBV7-6 and TRBJ2-3; D is uncertain. Germline loops: CDR1 SGHVS, CDR2 FNYEAQ. The CDR3 runs to 14 residues. Trimming took 1 base from V and 0 from J, leaving 5 bases between them. This CDR3 reads CASSLEASTDTQYF. In nucleotides, the CDR3 is TGTGCCAGCAGCTTAGAAGCTAGCACAGATACGCAGTATTTT.

This chain uses TRBV15 with TRBJ1-6; possible D gene TRBD1, 5 bases. The length of the CDR3 is 15 residues. The V gene lost 0 bases and the J gene lost 5 bases, with 8 bases spanning the gap. Germline assignment: CDR1 LNHNV and CDR2 YYDKDF (reference sequence). The CDR3 spells CATSRDGGDNSPLHF. CDR3 DNA: TGTGCCACCAGCAGAGATGGGGGGGATAATTCACCCCTCCACTTT.

The J gene is TRBJ1-2, the V gene TRBV4-1; D is unclear. Deletions cut 3 bases from V and 5 bases from J, with 10 bases between. The CDR3 length is 13 residues. Germline V gene data show CDR1 as MGHRA and CDR2 as YSYEKL. Here the CDR3 reads CASSHLKEYGYTF. The CDR3 DNA reads TGCGCCAGCAGCCACCTGAAGGAGTATGGCTACACCTTC.

The chain has TRBV4-1 and TRBJ1-1; D perhaps matches TRBD1 (6 bases). The CDR3 has 18 amino acids. V lost 3 bases to trimming and J lost 1 base, with 21 bases between them. Germline-derived CDR1 and CDR2 are MGHRA and YSYEKL. The CDR3 loop reads CASSQPFKGGQPNTEAFF. The CDR3 DNA sequence: TGCGCCAGCAGCCAGCCCTTTAAGGGGGGACAACCGAACACTGAAGCTTTCTTT.

The sample holds one count of this clone. The genes are TRBV4-3 and TRBJ2-2; 8 bases fit TRBD1. V was pared by 4 bases and J by 5 bases, with 6 bases of the junction left unmatched. Germline V gene sequence: CDR1 LGHNA, CDR2 YSLEER. The CDR3 sequence is 15 residues long. The CDR3 nucleotides read TGCGCCAGCAGCCTAGGGACAGGACCGACCGGGGAGCTGTTTTTT. It specifies CASSLGTGPTGELFF.

The chain links TRBV28 to TRBJ2-7, with D tentatively TRBD1 (6 bases). The CDR3 is 13 amino acids. Germline CDR1 MDHEN, CDR2 SYDVKM. V shed 6 bases and J shed 4 bases, with 13 bases lying between them. CDR3 DNA: TGTGCCAGCAGGAGCAGGGGCGTTTACGAGCAGTACTTC. Translated: CASRSRGVYEQYF.

The chain has TRBV7-2 and TRBJ1-6; D gene unclear. The CDR3 sequence is 13 residues long. Trimming pared 11 bases from V and 0 bases from J, leaving 8 bases between. Germline CDR1 SGHTA, CDR2 FQGNSA. The CDR3 loop reads CAATSSYNSPLHF. CDR3 nucleotide sequence: TGTGCCGCCACGAGCTCCTATAATTCACCCCTCCACTTT.

This chain connects TRBV2 to TRBJ2-1; D perhaps matches TRBD1 (5 bases). The CDR3 has 12 amino acids. The germline V gene encodes CDR1 SNHLY and CDR2 FYNNEI. Trimming removed 5 bases from V and 4 bases from J, with 6 bases in between. In nucleotides, the CDR3 is TGTGCCAGCAGTAGACAGTACAATGAGCAGTTCTTC. Its translation: CASSRQYNEQFF.

The V gene is TRBV19, the J gene TRBJ1-5; the D gene is possibly TRBD1 (5 bases). The CDR3 is 14 amino acids. Germline CDR1 is LNHDA and CDR2 is SQIVND (reference sequence). Trimming stripped 4 bases from V and 3 bases from J, with 10 bases between. CDR3 in DNA: TGTGCCAGTAGTAACCGACAGAACAATCAGCCCCAGCATTTT. It encodes CASSNRQNNQPQHF.

The CDR3 bases are TGCAGCGTTGAAGCTCGTCGGAGAAGGGCTGGTGAGACCCAGTACTTC. Protein: CSVEARRRRAGETQYF. J is TRBJ2-5 and V is TRBV29-1; D remains unclear. This CDR3 is 16 amino acids long. Trimming pared 1 base from V and 5 bases from J, leaving 20 bases between. Germline V gives CDR1 SQVTM, CDR2 ANQGSEA.

V is TRBV7-2 and J is TRBJ2-1; the match to TRBD1 covers 8 bases. Germline CDR1 reads SGHTA; CDR2 reads FQGNSA. There are 15 residues in the CDR3. Trimming cost V 5 bases and J 6 bases; bases outside gene matches: 9. The CDR3 nucleotides are TGTGCCAGCAGCCGCGGACAGGGAAGCTCCAATGAGCAGTTCTTC. This gives the protein CASSRGQGSSNEQFF.

The table lists this clone with a count of one. The chain carries TRBV28 and TRBJ1-5; TRBD1 matches 7 bases. This CDR3 spans 14 amino acids. Germline V gene lookup returns CDR1 MDHEN and CDR2 SYDVKM. The V and J ends lost 6 bases and 6 bases, in that order; junction bases with no gene match: 8. In DNA form, the CDR3 reads TGTGCCAGCAGAGGACAGGTCGTGGGTCAGCCCCAGCATTTT. Protein product: CASRGQVVGQPQHF.

The V gene is TRBV27, the J gene TRBJ1-3; D might be TRBD1 (5 bases). Trimming shortened V by 4 bases and J by 1 base, and 11 bases separated the two germline ends. Germline CDR1 MNHEY, CDR2 SMNVEV (reference sequence). This CDR3 is 15 amino acids long. As DNA, the CDR3 is TGTGCCAGCAGTTCCATCGCAGGGTCTGGAAACACCATATATTTT. This encodes CASSSIAGSGNTIYF.

DNA for the CDR3: TGCGCCAGCAGCTTGGATAGCGGCTCCTACAATGAGCAGTTCTTC. It is translated as CASSLDSGSYNEQFF. The rearrangement uses TRBV5-1 and TRBJ2-1; TRBD2 is a possible D gene (6 bases). This CDR3 is built from 15 residues. Trimming removed 0 bases from V and 0 bases from J, with 7 bases in between. The germline gives CDR1 SGHRS, CDR2 YFSETQ.

The chain uses TRBV4-1 and TRBJ2-2; TRBD2 matches 13 bases. Germline CDR1 MGHRA, CDR2 YSYEKL. This CDR3 region has 16 residues. With V trimmed by 4 bases and J by 5 bases, 4 bases remained unmatched. The CDR3 is CASSRGLAGSTGELFF. In nucleotides, the CDR3 is TGCGCCAGCAGCCGGGGACTAGCGGGATCAACCGGGGAGCTGTTTTTT.

This clone was detected only once. The V call is TRBV14, the J call TRBJ1-1; D not certain. The V gene lost 1 base and the J gene lost 1 base, with 13 bases spanning the gap. CDR1 is SGHDN and CDR2 is FVKESK in the germline V gene. The length of the CDR3 is 16 residues. The CDR3 coding sequence is TGTGCCAGCAGCCAAGGGGCTTCTTGGAAGAACACTGAAGCTTTCTTT. Translating it yields CASSQGASWKNTEAFF.

This clone occurred once. J is TRBJ2-7 and V is TRBV5-1; weak D call: TRBD2 (6 bases). CDR1 SGHRS and CDR2 YFSETQ come from the germline V gene. Trimming pared 1 base from V and 2 bases from J, leaving 10 bases between. CDR3 length equals 14 residues. The CDR3 region has the DNA TGCGCCAGCAGCTTGCAGGCGGGAACCTACGAGCAGTACTTC. It translates to CASSLQAGTYEQYF.

The V gene is TRBV27, the J gene TRBJ2-3, with 10 bases fitting TRBD2. Trimming cost V 10 bases and J 2 bases; bases outside gene matches: 12. Germline values: CDR1 MNHEY, CDR2 SMNVEV (reference sequence). This CDR3 contains 16 residues. Written as DNA, the CDR3 is TGTGCCACCCAAAGAAGGACTAGCGGTTCCACAGATACGCAGTATTTT. Its protein is CATQRRTSGSTDTQYF.